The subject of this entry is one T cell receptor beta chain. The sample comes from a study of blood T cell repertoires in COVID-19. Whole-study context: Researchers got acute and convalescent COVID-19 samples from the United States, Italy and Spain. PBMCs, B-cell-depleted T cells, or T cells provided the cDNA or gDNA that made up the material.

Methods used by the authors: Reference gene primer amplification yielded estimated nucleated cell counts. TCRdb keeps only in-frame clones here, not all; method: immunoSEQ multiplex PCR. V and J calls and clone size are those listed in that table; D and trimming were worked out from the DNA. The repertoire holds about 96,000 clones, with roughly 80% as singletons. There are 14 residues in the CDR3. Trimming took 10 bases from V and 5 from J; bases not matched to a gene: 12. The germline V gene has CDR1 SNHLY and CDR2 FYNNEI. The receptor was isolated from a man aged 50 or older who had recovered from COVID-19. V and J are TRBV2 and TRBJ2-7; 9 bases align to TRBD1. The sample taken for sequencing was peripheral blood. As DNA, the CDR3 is TGTGCCACCAGCCCGGGACAGGGATACAACGAGCAGTACTTC. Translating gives CATSPGQGYNEQYF.